This T cell receptor beta chain emerged from a study of blood T cell repertoires in COVID-19. On the study more broadly: Acute-phase and convalescent COVID-19 samples originated in the United States, Italy and Spain.

The data were produced by immunoSEQ multiplex PCR, yet TCRdb's version contains in-frame clones alone and is incomplete. The sample yields more than 150,000 clones, about four fifths seen once. The V and J ends lost 4 bases and 6 bases, in that order; junction bases with no gene match: 4. The V gene's germline CDR1 is SGDLS and CDR2 YYNGEE. This CDR3 spans 13 amino acids. The sequenced sample was peripheral blood. This chain uses TRBV9 with TRBJ1-5; 7 bases line up with TRBD1. The source of this sequence is a human donor in a cohort sampled during active COVID-19. DNA of the CDR3: TGTGCCAGCAGCAAACAGGGGTCTCAGCCCCAGCATTTT. Protein product: CASSKQGSQPQHF.